The next 13 T cell receptor beta chains were all read from a single sample in a study of T cell clonality in common variable immunodeficiency. Sequencing was performed with immunoSEQ multiplex PCR; in TCRdb, only in-frame clones are kept and a portion is missing. This sample shows around 30,000 clones and no singletons; 25% to 30% rests with the ten largest. These receptors' antigens are unknown. Study results and caveats: In common variable immunodeficiency, TCR beta chains reportedly carried fewer deletions and N-nucleotide insertions.

Sequenced: peripheral blood mononuclear cells. These receptors originate from a human donor with common variable immunodeficiency.

This clone occurred a few times. The CDR3 goes on 3 residues after the read ends, and that part is filled in from the germline J gene. This chain uses TRBV6-2 or TRBV6-3 with TRBJ2-2; D possibly corresponds to TRBD2 (6 bases). CDR1 and CDR2 from the germline V gene are MNHEY and SVGEGT. The V end was cut by 7 bases, the J end by 8 bases, with 20 bases between. This CDR3 contains 15 residues. The CDR3 bases that were read are TGTGCCAGCAACCCGGCGGGGAGGTATAGGGGGGAG. Its translation: CASNPAGRYRGE. Given in full, the CDR3 is CASNPAGRYRGELFF.

Comment on this clone: The CDR3 end falls 3 residues outside the read, so it is completed with the germline J gene. The V call is TRBV19, the J call TRBJ2-7; the match to TRBD1 covers 9 bases. The CDR3 has 14 residues. CDR1 is LNHDA, CDR2 SQIVND, per germline (reference sequence). V lost 6 bases to trimming and J lost 1 base; unmatched junction nucleotides: 4. CDR3 bases read: TGTGCCAGTAGGGGACAGGGCGGTTCCTACGAG. Protein: CASRGQGGSYE. The whole CDR3 protein is CASRGQGGSYEQYF.

This clone was recorded at least ten times. The CDR3 here is CASSLLAGAEQFF. The part of the CDR3 DNA that was read is TGTGCCAGCAGCCTATTAGCCGGAGCTGAG. The V gene is TRBV7-2, the J gene TRBJ2-1; D uncertain. The read ends 3 residues early relative to the CDR3; the germline J gene fills the gap. Germline V gives CDR1 SGHTA, CDR2 FQGNSA. The length of the CDR3 is 13 residues. V gave up 5 bases and J gave up 9 bases, with 14 bases separating them. Full variable domain (outside the CDR3, taken from reference TRBV7-2 and TRBJ2-1): GAGVSQSPSNKVTEKGKDVELRCDPISGHTALYWYRQSLGQGLEFLIYFQGNSAPDKSGLPSDRFSAERTGGSVSTLTIQRTQQEDSAVYLCASSLLAGAEQFFGPGTRLTVL.

This clone showed up many times. The read halts 3 residues ahead of the CDR3 end, with the missing end drawn from the germline J gene. The chain employs TRBV5-4 and TRBJ2-3; no definite D call. Trimming shortened V by 3 bases and J by 3 bases, and 17 bases separated the two germline ends. Germline CDR1 and CDR2: SGHNT and YYREEE (reference sequence). The CDR3 totals 16 residues. CDR3 DNA, as far as it was read: TGTGCCAGCAGCTGGCGGTCTAGAATACGTACAGATACG. It translates to CASSWRSRIRTDT. Given in full, the CDR3 is CASSWRSRIRTDTQYF.

There are a few counts of this clone. The read is 3 residues too short to cover the CDR3 end, so that end is filled in from the germline J gene. V usage is TRBV6-1 and J usage is TRBJ1-2; 10 nucleotides agree with TRBD1. This CDR3 region has 14 residues. Germline values: CDR1 MNHNS, CDR2 SASEGT. CDR3 sequence reads: CASSEAGTGVGYTF. The sequenced CDR3 bases are TGTGCCAGCAGTGAAGCGGGGACAGGGGTGGGC.

This clone was detected ten times or more. The read stops 3 residues short of the end of the CDR3; the missing end is completed from the germline J gene. The chain joins TRBV28 to TRBJ2-1; 11 bases map to TRBD2. This CDR3 has 14 residues. V lost 6 bases to trimming and J lost 8 bases; unmatched junction nucleotides: 6. From germline, CDR1 is MDHEN and CDR2 SYDVKM. The CDR3 reads CASRIAGGGDEQFF. The CDR3 bases that were read are TGTGCCAGCAGAATAGCGGGAGGGGGGGATGAG.

In its sample, this clone was seen many times. The CDR3 bases that were read are TGTGCCAGCCGCGCATCAGGGGCGGGAGCCAAAAACATT. Amino acid sequence: CASRASGAGAKNI. The full CDR3 reads CASRASGAGAKNIQYF. The chain joins TRBV6-2 or TRBV6-3 to TRBJ2-4; D perhaps matches TRBD1 (6 bases). The read falls 3 residues short of the CDR3 end, and the missing part is taken from the germline J gene. V lost 8 bases to trimming and J lost 0 bases, with 17 bases between them. There are 16 residues in the CDR3. Germline assignment: CDR1 MNHEY and CDR2 SVGEGT.

This clone was seen a few times. Read data end 3 residues before the CDR3 end; the end is taken from the germline J gene. The J gene is TRBJ2-2, the V gene TRBV7-8, with D possibly matching TRBD1 (6 bases). This CDR3 has 16 amino acids. Germline lookup yields CDR1 SGHVS and CDR2 FQNEAQ. Trimming cost V 5 bases and J 4 bases, with 17 bases left between them. CDR3 amino acids: CASSEGELFGTGELFF. The covered CDR3 bases are TGTGCCAGCAGCGAGGGGGAACTATTTGGCACCGGGGAG. Complete variable domain (other parts from reference TRBV7-8 and TRBJ2-2): GAGVSQSPRYKVAKRGQDVALRCDPISGHVSLFWYQQALGQGPEFLTYFQNEAQLDKSGLPSDRFFAERPEGSVSTLKIQRTQQEDSAVYLCASSEGELFGTGELFFGEGSRLTVL.

This clone came up a few times. The sequenced fragment ends 3 residues before the CDR3 boundary, so the rest is inferred from the germline J gene. The chain has TRBV19 and TRBJ2-1; 8 bases map to TRBD2. Germline trimming cut 5 bases from V and 4 bases from J; bases unmatched to any gene: 7. Germline lookup yields CDR1 LNHDA and CDR2 SQIVND (reference sequence). The CDR3 is 15 residues long. The CDR3 sequence is CASSVTSAGYNEQFF. CDR3 bases read: TGTGCCAGTAGTGTGACTAGCGCGGGATACAATGAG. The full variable domain, with the rest looked up from reference TRBV19 and TRBJ2-1, is DGGITQSPKYLFRKEGQNVTLSCEQNLNHDAMYWYRQDPGQGLRLIYYSQIVNDFQKGDIAEGYSVSREKKESFPLTVTSAQKNPTAFYLCASSVTSAGYNEQFFGPGTRLTVL.

This clone was found a few times. The CDR3 goes on 3 residues after the read ends, and that part is filled in from the germline J gene. This chain uses TRBV7-9 with TRBJ2-4; perhaps TRBD2 as D (6 bases). Germline V CDR1 and CDR2: SEHNR, FQNEAQ (reference sequence). CDR3 length: 13 residues. The V and J ends lost 5 bases and 6 bases respectively, with 11 bases between them. CDR3 DNA, as far as it was read: TGTGCCAGCAGCCCTCATAGCGGAAACATT. It yields the protein CASSPHSGNI. The complete CDR3 reads CASSPHSGNIQYF. Full variable domain (remainder filled in from reference TRBV7-9 and TRBJ2-4): DTGVSQNPRHKITKRGQNVTFRCDPISEHNRLYWYRQTLGQGPEFLTYFQNEAQLEKSRLLSDRFSAERPKGSFSTLEIQRTEQGDSAMYLCASSPHSGNIQYFGAGTRLSVL.

A note on this clone: The read halts 3 residues ahead of the CDR3 end, with the missing end drawn from the germline J gene. The chain carries TRBV19 and TRBJ1-6; 8 positions agree with TRBD1. The germline V gene has CDR1 LNHDA and CDR2 SQIVND (reference sequence). The ends lost 5 bases at V and 6 bases at J; junction bases unmatched: 6. The CDR3 is 15 residues long. CDR3 bases read: TGTGCCAGTAGTTGGGACAGGTTAAGTAATTCACCC. Translating it yields CASSWDRLSNSP. The full CDR3 is CASSWDRLSNSPLHF. Using reference TRBV19 and TRBJ1-6 for the parts outside the CDR3, the full variable domain is DGGITQSPKYLFRKEGQNVTLSCEQNLNHDAMYWYRQDPGQGLRLIYYSQIVNDFQKGDIAEGYSVSREKKESFPLTVTSAQKNPTAFYLCASSWDRLSNSPLHFGNGTRLTVT.

For this clone: The read is 3 residues too short to cover the CDR3 end, so that end is filled in from the germline J gene. The chain employs TRBV7-6 and TRBJ2-7; 9 bases align to TRBD1. CDR3 size: 16 residues. Germline lookup yields CDR1 SGHVS and CDR2 FNYEAQ. J lost 5 bases, V lost 1 base, and 9 bases had no gene match. CDR3 amino acids: CASSLGAGTGNHEQYF. CDR3 DNA, as far as it was read: TGTGCCAGCAGCTTAGGCGCCGGGACAGGGAACCACGAG.

This clone was counted at least ten times. The CDR3 extends 3 residues past the end of the read, so its final part is completed from the germline J gene. The chain is built from TRBV5-4 and TRBJ2-3; D is perhaps TRBD1 (6 bases). Between the trimmed V and J ends, which lost 1 base and 3 bases, there was a span of 12 bases. CDR3 size: 15 residues. The germline V gene has CDR1 SGHNT and CDR2 YYREEE (reference sequence). The sequenced CDR3 bases are TGTGCCAGCAGCTTGAACCCCCAGGGGACAGATACG. Encoded protein: CASSLNPQGTDT. The whole CDR3 sequence reads CASSLNPQGTDTQYF.